A single sample is the source of the 2 T cell receptor beta chains below, sequenced in a study of graft-versus-host responses after intestinal transplantation. These TCRs' antigens remain unknown. Clones were sequenced by immunoSEQ multiplex PCR, and TCRdb holds only the in-frame ones, with some missing. The sample has about 90,000 clones; 80% to 95% are singletons. The sequencing here drew on unstimulated CD8+ T cells sorted from spleen or lymph node cells, taken before transplant. These receptors were taken from a human donor who was the organ donor for an intestinal transplant.

This clone has only one observation. V and J are TRBV19 and TRBJ1-5, with 7 bases that match TRBD1. CDR1 is LNHDA, CDR2 SQIVND, per germline (reference sequence). The CDR3 loop spans 13 amino acids. V shed 10 bases, J shed 7 bases, and the junction held 10 bases outside the gene matches. In DNA, the CDR3 is TGTGCCACCGTTGAGGGGGCAGGGCAGCCCCAGCATTTT. This sequence encodes CATVEGAGQPQHF.

The V call is TRBV28, the J call TRBJ1-2, with 9 bases that match TRBD1. V was pared by 6 bases and J by 5 bases, with 13 bases of the junction left unmatched. The CDR3 is made up of 16 amino acids. The V gene's germline CDR1 is MDHEN and CDR2 SYDVKM. The DNA of the CDR3 is TGTGCCAGCAGCTTAGGGGCCGGGACAGGGAAGTATGGCTACACCTTC. Its protein is CASSLGAGTGKYGYTF.